The present T cell receptor beta chain was sequenced within a study of patients and donors after allogeneic stem cell transplantation. TCRdb re-analysed the RT-PCR reads in MiXCR, keeping a single row per CDR3 protein. This sample has approximately 140,000 distinct CDR3 sequences, with roughly 35% found just once. The CDR3 runs 14 residues. Trimming pared 0 bases from V and 4 bases from J, leaving 12 bases between. Germline V lookup: CDR1 DFQATT, CDR2 SNEGSKA (reference sequence). Material for sequencing was blood, either unsorted or a sorted T cell fraction (not recorded which). This receptor was taken from a human donor who was either an allogeneic HSCT recipient or a stem cell or donor lymphocyte infusion donor (not recorded which). It is not recorded whose cells these are; they may come from a transplant donor. The V and J genes are TRBV20-1 and TRBJ1-1; D not resolved. CDR3 sequence (DNA): TGCAGTGCTAGAGATCGAATGGGAGGCACTGAAGCTTTCTTT. Translation: CSARDRMGGTEAFF.